A single sample is the source of the 30 T cell receptor beta chains below, sequenced in a study of T cell responses to AZD1222 COVID-19 vaccine. Sequencing was performed with immunoSEQ multiplex PCR; in TCRdb, only in-frame clones are kept and a portion is missing. The table lists about 110,000 clones, roughly nine tenths of them singletons, with about 3.3% in the top ten. This specimen was peripheral blood, taken on day 0 of AZD1222 vaccination. Receptors originate from an adult in good health.

The chain links TRBV11-2 to TRBJ1-3, with a possible D match to TRBD1 (6 bases). V was trimmed by 2 bases and J by 4 bases, leaving 18 bases between them. From germline, CDR1 is SGHAT and CDR2 FQNNGV. The CDR3 consists of 17 residues. The CDR3 DNA sequence: TGTGCCAGCAGCTTATTCCGGGGGCAGGGCGAAGGAAACACCATATATTTT. It codes for CASSLFRGQGEGNTIYF.

This clone is a singleton in its sample. The chain couples TRBV6-6 to TRBJ2-3, with 7 nucleotides matching TRBD2. Looked up from germline, CDR1 is MNHNY and CDR2 is SVGAGI (reference sequence). The CDR3 has 14 amino acids. CDR3 DNA: TGTGCACTGGCGGCGGGAGCGGTGGTGGATACGCAGTATTTT. It codes for CALAAGAVVDTQYF.

The rearrangement uses TRBV4-1 and TRBJ1-1, with D possibly matching TRBD1 (5 bases). The CDR3 runs 16 residues. V lost 0 bases and J lost 1, with 12 bases in between. Germline values: CDR1 MGHRA, CDR2 YSYEKL. This CDR3 is CASSQEIGGGNTEAFF. CDR3 bases: TGCGCCAGCAGCCAAGAAATTGGGGGAGGGAACACTGAAGCTTTCTTT.

The chain employs TRBV2 and TRBJ2-1; 11 bases are shared with TRBD2. Per germline, CDR1 SNHLY and CDR2 FYNNEI. The CDR3 is made up of 15 amino acids. V was clipped by 4 bases and J by 9 bases; unmatched bases: 8. DNA of the CDR3: TGTGCCAGCAGTGTCGCTAGCGGGGGGTACGGTGAGCAGTTCTTC. It yields the protein CASSVASGGYGEQFF.

This rearrangement joins TRBV19 to TRBJ2-3; D not resolved. The germline CDR1 and CDR2 sequences are LNHDA and SQIVND (reference sequence). Trimming pared 6 bases from V and 5 bases from J, leaving 15 bases between. This CDR3 has 14 residues. The CDR3 nucleotides read TGTGCCAGTAGCAACCTCGGATACGGAGATACGCAGTATTTT. It is translated as CASSNLGYGDTQYF.

The chain links TRBV18 to TRBJ2-7, with 12 nucleotides matching TRBD1. Per germline, CDR1 KGHSH and CDR2 LQKENI. Trimming cost V 3 bases and J 5 bases; bases outside gene matches: 8. The CDR3 covers 16 residues. The CDR3, as DNA: TGTGCCAGCTCACCGAATACCGGGACAGGGGGCAACGAGCAGTACTTC. Protein product: CASSPNTGTGGNEQYF.

In this sample, this clone turned up once. Within the sample, other DNA sequences also encode this same CDR3. The chain combines TRBV28 with TRBJ1-2, with D perhaps matching TRBD1 (5 bases). Germline assignment: CDR1 MDHEN and CDR2 SYDVKM. There are 12 residues in the CDR3. V was trimmed by 5 bases and J by 2 bases, leaving 6 bases between them. The CDR3 protein is CASSGGNYGYTF. CDR3 in DNA: TGTGCCAGCAGTGGGGGGAACTATGGCTACACCTTC.

The chain recombines TRBV7-9 with TRBJ1-2; D gene unclear. CDR3 length: 11 amino acids. The germline V gene encodes CDR1 SEHNR and CDR2 FQNEAQ (reference sequence). Trimming pared 7 bases from V and 8 bases from J, leaving 11 bases between. CDR3 amino acids: CASTPFSGYTF. The DNA of the CDR3 is TGTGCCAGCACCCCGTTTTCCGGCTACACCTTC. Based on the CDR3 plus reference TRBV7-9 and TRBJ1-2, the full variable domain is DTGVSQNPRHKITKRGQNVTFRCDPISEHNRLYWYRQTLGQGPEFLTYFQNEAQLEKSRLLSDRFSAERPKGSFSTLEIQRTEQGDSAMYLCASTPFSGYTFGSGTRLTVV.

This clone was seen only once. The V gene is TRBV11-2, the J gene TRBJ2-2; 9 bases match TRBD1. The CDR3 has 18 residues. Looked up from germline, CDR1 is SGHAT and CDR2 is FQNNGV. The J segment lost 4 bases and the V segment lost 1 base, leaving 10 bases of the junction unmatched. The CDR3: CASSLGWTGAPGTGELFF. The CDR3 DNA follows: TGTGCCAGCAGCTTAGGGTGGACAGGGGCGCCGGGCACCGGGGAGCTGTTTTTT.

This sequence joins TRBV28 and TRBJ2-7, with D hard to call. Germline V CDR1 and CDR2: MDHEN, SYDVKM. V gave up 8 bases and J gave up 6 bases, with 17 bases separating them. The CDR3 is 13 amino acids. The CDR3 DNA reads TGTGCCAGCGTCGGGCAGGCCGTCGGCGAGCAGTACTTC. Translating it yields CASVGQAVGEQYF.

The CDR3 nucleotides read TGTGCCAGCAGTGAAGTGGGGCCCACTAACTATGGCTACACCTTC. The encoded protein is CASSEVGPTNYGYTF. The chain has TRBV6-1 and TRBJ1-2; TRBD1 might be the D (5 bases). This CDR3 spans 15 amino acids. V lost 1 base and J 0 bases, leaving 9 bases between the germline ends. Germline CDR1 MNHNS, CDR2 SASEGT.

The chain employs TRBV11-2 and TRBJ1-1; D is uncertain. The V end lost 0 bases, the J end lost 6 bases, and 8 bases lay between the germline ends. This CDR3 region has 13 residues. Germline loops: CDR1 SGHAT, CDR2 FQNNGV. The CDR3 coding sequence is TGTGCCAGCAGCTTAGATCAATCTCCTGAAGCTTTCTTT. Amino acids: CASSLDQSPEAFF.

The CDR3 loop reads CASSLDAMEAYGYTF. Here the CDR3 DNA reads TGTGCCAGCAGCTTGGATGCGATGGAGGCCTATGGCTACACCTTC. The V and J genes are TRBV5-4 and TRBJ1-2, with D unclear. Germline CDR1 and CDR2: SGHNT and YYREEE (reference sequence). With 0 bases removed from V and 4 bases from J, the gap between germline ends came to 13 bases. CDR3 length equals 15 residues.

V usage is TRBV28 and J usage is TRBJ1-5; D might be TRBD1 (6 bases). Germline V gene data show CDR1 as MDHEN and CDR2 as SYDVKM. V lost 5 bases, J lost 5 bases, and 16 bases lay in between. The CDR3 covers 15 residues. The CDR3 region is CASSIYTGRYQPQHF. For the CDR3, the DNA is TGTGCCAGCAGTATATATACAGGGAGGTATCAGCCCCAGCATTTT. The variable domain in full, completed from reference TRBV28 and TRBJ1-5, reads DVKVTQSSRYLVKRTGEKVFLECVQDMDHENMFWYRQDPGLGLRLIYFSYDVKMKEKGDIPEGYSVSREKKERFSLILESASTNQTSMYLCASSIYTGRYQPQHFGDGTRLSIL.

Comment on this clone: Other DNA sequences of this sample code for an identical CDR3. The chain uses TRBV6-5 and TRBJ1-1; D unclear. V dropped 2 bases and J dropped 1 base, with 5 bases sitting between them. CDR3 size: 13 residues. Germline V gene sequence: CDR1 MNHEY, CDR2 SVGAGI. This CDR3 reads CASSYDGNTEAFF. The CDR3 nucleotides read TGTGCCAGCAGTTACGATGGGAACACTGAAGCTTTCTTT.

The chain is built from TRBV3-1 (or the pseudogene TRBV3-2) and TRBJ1-6; TRBD1 might be the D (6 bases). The V gene's germline CDR1 is LGHDT and CDR2 YNNKEL (reference sequence). This CDR3 is built from 12 residues. The V gene lost 6 bases and the J gene lost 10 bases, with 10 bases spanning the gap. The CDR3 sequence is CASSGGQSPLHF. The CDR3 nucleotides are TGTGCCAGCAGTGGGGGGCAGTCACCCCTCCACTTT.

This chain uses TRBV28 with TRBJ1-1; a possible D gene is TRBD1 (6 bases). CDR3 length: 14 residues. Per the germline V gene, CDR1 is MDHEN and CDR2 is SYDVKM. Trimming left V 7 bases short and J 7 bases short, with 19 bases between. The CDR3 reads CASNKGGVWGEAFF. The DNA of the CDR3 is TGTGCCAGCAATAAAGGGGGGGTCTGGGGTGAAGCTTTCTTT.

The gene calls are TRBV4-1 and TRBJ1-6; 8 nucleotides align to TRBD1. Germline CDR1 is MGHRA and CDR2 is YSYEKL. Trimming at V came to 1 base and at J to 10 bases, leaving 6 bases not matched to a gene. This CDR3 has 15 residues. CDR3 sequence: CASSQVDRDISPLHF. In DNA form, the CDR3 reads TGCGCCAGCAGCCAAGTGGACAGGGATATATCACCCCTCCACTTT.

The chain couples TRBV5-1 to TRBJ2-7, with D perhaps TRBD1 (6 bases). The CDR3 extends over 14 amino acids. The V gene's germline CDR1 is SGHRS and CDR2 YFSETQ. V was shortened by 1 base and J by 2 bases, with 10 bases between the two germline ends. CDR3 region: CASSLSGVTYEQYF. CDR3 nucleotides: TGCGCCAGCAGCTTGTCAGGGGTTACCTACGAGCAGTACTTC.

This chain links TRBV28 with TRBJ2-3; 12 nucleotides line up with TRBD2. Germline loops: CDR1 MDHEN, CDR2 SYDVKM. CDR3 length equals 17 residues. V trimming: 6 bases; J trimming: 5 bases; junction bases outside the gene matches: 12. Here the CDR3 DNA reads TGTGCCAGCAGCCCACAACTAGCGGGGGGTTTGAAAGATACGCAGTATTTT. As protein: CASSPQLAGGLKDTQYF.

This sequence joins TRBV7-8 and TRBJ1-2; D gene uncertain. CDR1 SGHVS and CDR2 FQNEAQ come from the germline V gene. Trimming took 5 bases from V and 5 from J, leaving 9 bases between them. The CDR3 is 12 amino acids. This CDR3 reads CASSRSAYGYTF. CDR3 nucleotide sequence: TGTGCCAGCAGCCGTTCGGCTTATGGCTACACCTTC.

The chain is built from TRBV7-6 and TRBJ2-7, with TRBD1 matching 8 bases. The CDR3 has 14 amino acids. V lost 0 bases and J lost 3; bases outside the gene matches: 1. CDR1 and CDR2 from the germline V gene are SGHVS and FNYEAQ. In DNA form, the CDR3 reads TGTGCCAGCAGCTTAGCTGACAGGGGCTACGAGCAGTACTTC. Residues: CASSLADRGYEQYF.

The J gene is TRBJ2-3, the V gene TRBV9; possibly TRBD1 for D (6 bases). The V end lost 4 bases, the J end lost 1 base, and 16 bases lay between the germline ends. From germline, CDR1 is SGDLS and CDR2 YYNGEE. This CDR3 spans 16 amino acids. The CDR3 spells CASSREGELRTDTQYF. CDR3 DNA sequence: TGTGCCAGCAGCAGAGAGGGGGAATTGCGCACAGATACGCAGTATTTT.

This chain connects TRBV5-4 to TRBJ2-5, with TRBD1 matching 8 bases. Trimming took 0 bases from V and 4 from J; bases not matched to a gene: 5. CDR3 length: 15 amino acids. Per germline, CDR1 SGHNT and CDR2 YYREEE (reference sequence). The CDR3 loop reads CASSLEDRVGETQYF. Here the CDR3 DNA reads TGTGCCAGCAGCTTGGAGGACAGGGTGGGAGAGACCCAGTACTTC.

The rearrangement links TRBV5-5 to TRBJ2-1; D gene unclear. Per the germline V gene, CDR1 is SGHKS and CDR2 is YYEKEE (reference sequence). CDR3 length equals 14 residues. With 4 bases removed from V and 6 bases from J, the gap between germline ends came to 14 bases. The CDR3 bases are TGTGCCAGCAGCCCAACCCTCGTGAGCAATGAGCAGTTCTTC. It translates to CASSPTLVSNEQFF.

The V and J genes are TRBV5-6 and TRBJ1-1; D perhaps matches TRBD1 (5 bases). CDR1 is SGHDT, CDR2 YYEEEE, per germline. The CDR3 spans 14 residues. V lost 3 bases and J 1 base, leaving 10 bases between the germline ends. As DNA, the CDR3 is TGTGCCAGCAGCTATGGGGGTGGGAACACTGAAGCTTTCTTT. Its protein is CASSYGGGNTEAFF.

This chain joins TRBV11-3 and TRBJ2-2; no reliable D call. V was pared by 3 bases and J by 5 bases, with 4 bases between. Germline V gene data show CDR1 as SGHNT and CDR2 as YENEEA. This CDR3 has 12 amino acids. DNA for the CDR3: TGTGCCAGCAGCTTCGGGACCGGGGAGCTGTTTTTT. Amino acid sequence: CASSFGTGELFF.

The rearrangement joins TRBV7-2 to TRBJ1-5; D gene uncertain. V shed 2 bases and J shed 3 bases, with 8 bases lying between them. CDR3 length: 14 residues. Germline V lookup: CDR1 SGHTA, CDR2 FQGNSA. In DNA form, the CDR3 reads TGTGCCAGCAGCTTAAGAGGGCCCAATCAGCCCCAGCATTTT. This codes for CASSLRGPNQPQHF.

This clone was detected a few times. The rearrangement joins TRBV6-5 to TRBJ1-4, with D perhaps TRBD1 (5 bases). Germline V CDR1 and CDR2: MNHEY, SVGAGI. CDR3 length equals 14 residues. The ends were cut back, 6 bases at V and 0 bases at J, with 8 bases in the middle. CDR3 protein: CASRDSATNEKLFF. The CDR3, as DNA: TGTGCCAGCAGAGACAGTGCAACTAATGAAAAACTGTTTTTT.

The J gene is TRBJ1-1, the V gene TRBV6-5; the D is unclear. Germline lookup yields CDR1 MNHEY and CDR2 SVGAGI. Trimming took 11 bases from V and 7 from J, leaving 14 bases between them. The CDR3 extends over 11 amino acids. Here the CDR3 reads CAATAGIEAFF. The CDR3 nucleotides are TGTGCCGCCACTGCGGGGATTGAAGCTTTCTTT.